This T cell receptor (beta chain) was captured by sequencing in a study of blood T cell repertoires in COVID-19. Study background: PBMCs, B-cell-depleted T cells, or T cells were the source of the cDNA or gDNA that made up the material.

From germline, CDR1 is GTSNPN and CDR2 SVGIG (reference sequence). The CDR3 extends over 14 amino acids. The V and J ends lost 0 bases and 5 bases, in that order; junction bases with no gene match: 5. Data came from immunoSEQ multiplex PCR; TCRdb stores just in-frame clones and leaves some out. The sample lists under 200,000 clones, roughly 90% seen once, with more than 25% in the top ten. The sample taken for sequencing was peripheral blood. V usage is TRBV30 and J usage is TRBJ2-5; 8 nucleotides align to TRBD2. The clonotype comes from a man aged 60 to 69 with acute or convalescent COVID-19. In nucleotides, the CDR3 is TGTGCCTGGAGTGTACGGGGGGGGTTGGAGACCCAGTACTTC. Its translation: CAWSVRGGLETQYF. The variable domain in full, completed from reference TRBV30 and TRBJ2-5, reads SQTIHQWPATLVQPVGSPLSLECTVEGTSNPNLYWYRQAAGRGLQLLFYSVGIGQISSEVPQNLSASRPQDRQFILSSKKLLLSDSGFYLCAWSVRGGLETQYFGPGTRLLVL.